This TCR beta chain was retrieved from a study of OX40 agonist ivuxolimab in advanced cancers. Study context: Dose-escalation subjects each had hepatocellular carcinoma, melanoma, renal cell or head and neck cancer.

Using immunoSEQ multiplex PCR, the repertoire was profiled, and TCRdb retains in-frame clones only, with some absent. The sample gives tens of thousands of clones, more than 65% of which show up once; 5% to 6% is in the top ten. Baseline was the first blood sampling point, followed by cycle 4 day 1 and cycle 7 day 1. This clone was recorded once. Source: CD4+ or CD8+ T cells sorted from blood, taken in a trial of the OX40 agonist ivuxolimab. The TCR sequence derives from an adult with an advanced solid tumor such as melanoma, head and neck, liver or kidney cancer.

The CDR3 sequence is CASSEGAGSRGGETQYF. The DNA for the CDR3 is TGCGCCAGCAGCGAAGGCGCTGGGTCCCGGGGGGGAGAGACCCAGTACTTC. The chain has TRBV5-1 and TRBJ2-5; TRBD2 aligns across 8 bases. Germline-derived CDR1 and CDR2 are SGHRS and YFSETQ. The CDR3 loop spans 17 amino acids. J lost 4 bases, V lost 4 bases, and 15 bases had no gene match.